Below are 22 T cell receptor beta chains sequenced from a single sample in a study of T cell responses to AZD1222 COVID-19 vaccine. Only in-frame clones appear in the TCRdb table, and some are missing; sequencing was by immunoSEQ multiplex PCR. The repertoire consists of fewer than 30,000 clones, with about 86% occurring once and the leading ten covering approximately 8.6%. Sequences were derived from peripheral blood, sampled 28 days after the second AZD1222 dose. These receptors were taken from an adult who received the AZD1222 COVID-19 vaccine.

This clone appeared a few times. The V and J genes are TRBV30 and TRBJ1-2; no clear D gene. CDR1 is GTSNPN, CDR2 SVGIG, per germline (reference sequence). The CDR3 contains 13 residues. Trimming left V 5 bases short and J 4 bases short, with 14 bases between. The CDR3 DNA follows: TGTGCCTGGGACCTCGGGAGAACCTATGGCTACACCTTC. Its protein product is CAWDLGRTYGYTF.

This chain connects TRBV18 to TRBJ1-6, with D uncertain. The CDR3 loop spans 14 amino acids. V lost 2 bases, J lost 7 bases, and 9 bases lay in between. Germline lookup yields CDR1 KGHSH and CDR2 LQKENI. CDR3: CASSPGRGNSPLHF. The CDR3 nucleotides read TGTGCCAGCTCACCAGGACGGGGAAATTCACCCCTCCACTTT.

The rearrangement links TRBV28 to TRBJ1-1; D ambiguous. The V end lost 4 bases, the J end lost 3 bases, and 9 bases lay between the germline ends. Germline V gene data show CDR1 as MDHEN and CDR2 as SYDVKM. The CDR3 has 13 amino acids. CDR3 loop: CASSWAKYTEAFF. The DNA for the CDR3 is TGTGCCAGCAGTTGGGCAAAATACACTGAAGCTTTCTTT. The full variable domain, in which reference TRBV28 and TRBJ1-1 provide the parts outside the CDR3, is DVKVTQSSRYLVKRTGEKVFLECVQDMDHENMFWYRQDPGLGLRLIYFSYDVKMKEKGDIPEGYSVSREKKERFSLILESASTNQTSMYLCASSWAKYTEAFFGQGTRLTVV.

This chain connects TRBV7-8 to TRBJ1-1; D ambiguous. V was shortened by 3 bases and J by 1 base, with 6 bases between the two germline ends. The CDR3 length is 13 residues. CDR1 and CDR2 from the germline V gene are SGHVS and FQNEAQ. CDR3 loop: CASSFTRNTEAFF. Written as DNA, the CDR3 is TGTGCCAGCAGCTTTACACGGAACACTGAAGCTTTCTTT.

This chain links TRBV2 with TRBJ1-5; D gene uncertain. Between the trimmed V and J ends, which lost 3 bases and 7 bases, there was a span of 10 bases. Looked up from germline, CDR1 is SNHLY and CDR2 is FYNNEI. The CDR3 runs 13 residues. The CDR3 DNA is TGTGCCAGCAGTGACTTAGGGATACAGCCCCAGCATTTT. Its translation: CASSDLGIQPQHF.

V usage is TRBV5-6 and J usage is TRBJ1-2; 8 bases line up with TRBD1. The germline CDR1 and CDR2 sequences are SGHDT and YYEEEE. J gave up 2 bases and V 0 bases, and 9 bases lay outside the gene matches. This CDR3 has 17 amino acids. CDR3 in DNA: TGTGCCAGCAGCTTGGTAGGGGACAGGAACCAAAACTATGGCTACACCTTC. This encodes CASSLVGDRNQNYGYTF.

In its sample, this clone was seen once. V gene TRBV5-1 combines with J gene TRBJ1-5, with unresolved D. CDR3 length: 15 residues. The V end was cut by 0 bases, the J end by 5 bases, with 12 bases between. Germline V gene lookup returns CDR1 SGHRS and CDR2 YFSETQ. CDR3 coding DNA: TGCGCCAGCAGCTTGGGAGGTGAAGGCCATCAGCCCCAGCATTTT. Translated: CASSLGGEGHQPQHF.

The chain joins TRBV5-1 to TRBJ2-3, with a weak D call TRBD2 (5 bases). The germline V gene has CDR1 SGHRS and CDR2 YFSETQ. This CDR3 spans 13 amino acids. V was cut by 5 bases and J by 0 bases, with 7 bases left in between. CDR3 protein: CASSRTSTDTQYF. The CDR3 DNA sequence: TGCGCCAGCAGTCGGACTAGCACAGATACGCAGTATTTT.

The CDR3 nucleotides read TGTGCCAGCAGCCAAGGCTATCAGGGGGTAGATACGCAGTATTTT. This translates into CASSQGYQGVDTQYF. V gene TRBV3-1 (or the pseudogene TRBV3-2) combines with J gene TRBJ2-3; 7 nucleotides align to TRBD1. The CDR3 contains 15 residues. V shed 1 base, J shed 5 bases, and the junction held 6 bases outside the gene matches. Germline V gene lookup returns CDR1 LGHDT and CDR2 YNNKEL (reference sequence).

V and J are TRBV19 and TRBJ1-1; possibly TRBD1 for D (6 bases). This CDR3 region has 14 residues. Germline CDR1 and CDR2: LNHDA and SQIVND (reference sequence). The germline V and J ends were trimmed by 5 bases and 4 bases, with 14 bases remaining between them. The CDR3 sequence is CASSPRGLGTEAFF. As DNA, the CDR3 is TGTGCCAGTAGTCCTCGGGGGCTCGGCACTGAAGCTTTCTTT.

This clone was recorded once. This rearrangement joins TRBV27 to TRBJ2-3; 7 bases are a match to TRBD2. The germline V gene has CDR1 MNHEY and CDR2 SMNVEV (reference sequence). The length of the CDR3 is 14 residues. With 4 bases clipped from V and 6 bases from J, the junction kept 7 bases outside the gene matches. CDR3 amino acids: CASSSPREADTQYF. The CDR3 DNA reads TGTGCCAGCAGTTCCCCCCGGGAGGCCGATACGCAGTATTTT.

This chain connects TRBV19 to TRBJ1-1, with 12 bases that match TRBD1. CDR3 size: 16 residues. With 6 bases clipped from V and 1 base from J, the junction kept 6 bases outside the gene matches. CDR1 and CDR2 from the germline V gene are LNHDA and SQIVND (reference sequence). In DNA, the CDR3 is TGTGCCAGTAGCAGGGGACAGGGGGCCCCGAACACTGAAGCTTTCTTT. Translation: CASSRGQGAPNTEAFF.

The chain couples TRBV6-6 to TRBJ1-2; no definite D call. CDR1 is MNHNY and CDR2 is SVGAGI in the germline V gene (reference sequence). This CDR3 is 12 amino acids long. V shed 4 bases and J shed 8 bases, with 11 bases lying between them. The CDR3 nucleotides are TGTGCCAGCAGTTCACGAGGAGTGGGCTACACCTTC. Protein: CASSSRGVGYTF.

The V and J genes are TRBV18 and TRBJ1-2; weak D call: TRBD1 (5 bases). Germline V gene lookup returns CDR1 KGHSH and CDR2 LQKENI. The CDR3 loop spans 20 amino acids. The V gene lost 1 base and the J gene lost 4 bases, with 28 bases spanning the gap. The CDR3 loop is CASSPQIRTLDSLRGYGYTF. The CDR3 DNA follows: TGTGCCAGCTCACCACAAATCCGTACTTTAGACAGCTTAAGGGGCTATGGCTACACCTTC.

This clone has only one observation. The chain combines TRBV14 with TRBJ2-2; 9 bases match TRBD1. This CDR3 has 16 amino acids. With V trimmed by 6 bases and J by 5 bases, 10 bases remained unmatched. The germline V gene encodes CDR1 SGHDN and CDR2 FVKESK. The CDR3 here is CASRRLTGGPTGELFF. The CDR3 DNA follows: TGTGCCAGCAGAAGGCTTACAGGGGGCCCAACCGGGGAGCTGTTTTTT.

This chain joins TRBV7-2 and TRBJ2-3; TRBD2 is a possible D gene (5 bases). The germline gives CDR1 SGHTA, CDR2 FQGNSA. Deletions cut 5 bases from V and 7 bases from J, with 22 bases between. The CDR3 contains 16 residues. For the CDR3, the DNA is TGTGCCAGCAGCGAAGGCTGGGGAATTCGAGGGAATACGCAGTATTTT. It translates to CASSEGWGIRGNTQYF.

CDR3 sequence: CATSRSGREETQYF. In nucleotides, the CDR3 is TGTGCCACCAGCAGATCCGGGAGGGAAGAGACCCAGTACTTC. V and J are TRBV15 and TRBJ2-5, with TRBD2 identical over 8 bases. CDR1 and CDR2 from the germline V gene are LNHNV and YYDKDF (reference sequence). Trimming at V came to 2 bases and at J to 3 bases, leaving 2 bases not matched to a gene. The CDR3 spans 14 residues. Full variable domain (rest looked up from reference TRBV15 and TRBJ2-5): DAMVIQNPRYQVTQFGKPVTLSCSQTLNHNVMYWYQQKSSQAPKLLFHYYDKDFNNEADTPDNFQSRRPNTSFCFLDIRSPGLGDTAMYLCATSRSGREETQYFGPGTRLLVL.

The V and J genes are TRBV5-5 and TRBJ1-2; no reliable D call. Germline CDR1 and CDR2: SGHKS and YYEKEE (reference sequence). The CDR3 consists of 13 residues. With 2 bases removed from V and 8 bases from J, the gap between germline ends came to 13 bases. The CDR3 is CASSFLQAEGYTF. Here the CDR3 DNA reads TGTGCCAGCAGCTTTTTGCAAGCGGAGGGCTACACCTTC.

A few counts support this clone. CDR3 sequence (DNA): TGTGCCAGCAGCTTTCCGGGACAGTATGGCTACACCTTC. Residues: CASSFPGQYGYTF. The J gene is TRBJ1-2, the V gene TRBV5-4; 7 positions match TRBD1. The CDR3 covers 13 residues. V was clipped by 2 bases and J by 5 bases; unmatched bases: 3. Germline V gene lookup returns CDR1 SGHNT and CDR2 YYREEE (reference sequence).

V usage is TRBV19 and J usage is TRBJ2-7; possibly TRBD1 for D (5 bases). From germline, CDR1 is LNHDA and CDR2 SQIVND (reference sequence). The germline V and J ends were trimmed by 0 bases and 2 bases, with 8 bases remaining between them. The CDR3 spans 14 residues. The CDR3 loop reads CASSIDSGPYEQYF. CDR3 bases: TGTGCCAGTAGTATAGATTCAGGGCCCTACGAGCAGTACTTC.

The rearrangement links TRBV2 to TRBJ2-3; D may be TRBD1 (6 bases). Trimming stripped 6 bases from V and 1 base from J, with 11 bases between. CDR3 length equals 14 residues. The germline gives CDR1 SNHLY, CDR2 FYNNEI. The CDR3 coding sequence is TGTGCCAGCAGGATAGGGGGAGGCACAGATACGCAGTATTTT. Translation gives CASRIGGGTDTQYF. The full variable domain, in which reference TRBV2 and TRBJ2-3 provide the parts outside the CDR3, is EPEVTQTPSHQVTQMGQEVILRCVPISNHLYFYWYRQILGQKVEFLVSFYNNEISEKSEIFDDQFSVERPDGSNFTLKIRSTKLEDSAMYFCASRIGGGTDTQYFGPGTRLTVL.

The chain has TRBV3-1 (or the pseudogene TRBV3-2) and TRBJ2-2, with no clear D. The CDR3 has 12 residues. CDR1 is LGHDT and CDR2 is YNNKEL in the germline V gene (reference sequence). V dropped 10 bases and J dropped 6 bases, with 12 bases sitting between them. The CDR3 here is CATGPRAGELFF. The CDR3 coding sequence is TGTGCCACCGGACCCCGAGCCGGGGAGCTGTTTTTT.